These 8 T cell receptor beta chains were sequenced from one sample in a study of blood T cell repertoires in COVID-19. Assay used: immunoSEQ multiplex PCR; TCRdb lists only in-frame clones, some missing. The sample includes 130,000 to 150,000 clones, around 84% seen only once; the top ten take approximately 2.5%. The sample comprised peripheral blood. The receptor set was obtained from a human donor with acute or convalescent COVID-19. The donor label of this sample is uncertain.

The genes are TRBV11-3 and TRBJ2-4, with TRBD1 matching 12 bases. The CDR3 runs to 14 residues. V shed 5 bases, J shed 6 bases, and the junction held 2 bases outside the gene matches. Germline V gene data show CDR1 as SGHNT and CDR2 as YENEEA. The CDR3 DNA is TGTGCCAGCAGCCAGGGACAGGGGGCAAACATTCAGTACTTC. It encodes CASSQGQGANIQYF.

The chain carries TRBV5-1 and TRBJ2-7; 9 bases are a match to TRBD2. The V gene end was trimmed by 0 bases and the J gene end by 6 bases; junction bases not matched to a gene: 7. The germline gives CDR1 SGHRS, CDR2 YFSETQ. The CDR3 runs 15 residues. This CDR3 reads CASSLVAGAAGEQYF. Here the CDR3 DNA reads TGCGCCAGCAGCTTGGTAGCGGGGGCGGCCGGCGAGCAGTACTTC.

This rearrangement joins TRBV4-1 to TRBJ1-2; 7 bases are shared with TRBD1. The CDR3 spans 13 residues. The germline V gene encodes CDR1 MGHRA and CDR2 YSYEKL. V lost 4 bases to trimming and J lost 4 bases; unmatched junction nucleotides: 3. CDR3 DNA: TGCGCCAGCAGCCCCGACAGGGCCTATGGCTACACCTTC. Residues: CASSPDRAYGYTF.

The chain recombines TRBV6-5 with TRBJ1-4; 7 nucleotides match TRBD1. The germline CDR1 and CDR2 sequences are MNHEY and SVGAGI. The J segment lost 1 base and the V segment lost 6 bases, leaving 5 bases of the junction unmatched. This CDR3 contains 15 residues. CDR3 residues: CASSSSGGTNEKLFF. In nucleotides, the CDR3 is TGTGCCAGCAGCAGTTCAGGGGGAACTAATGAAAAACTGTTTTTT.

V is TRBV7-9 and J is TRBJ1-1, with D maybe TRBD1 (5 bases). CDR3 length: 14 residues. V was shortened by 4 bases and J by 3 bases, with 12 bases between the two germline ends. From germline, CDR1 is SEHNR and CDR2 FQNEAQ (reference sequence). The CDR3 reads CASSSGGLDTEAFF. The CDR3 coding sequence is TGTGCCAGCAGCTCGGGGGGTTTAGACACTGAAGCTTTCTTT. The full variable domain, with the rest looked up from reference TRBV7-9 and TRBJ1-1, is DTGVSQNPRHKITKRGQNVTFRCDPISEHNRLYWYRQTLGQGPEFLTYFQNEAQLEKSRLLSDRFSAERPKGSFSTLEIQRTEQGDSAMYLCASSSGGLDTEAFFGQGTRLTVV.

V and J are TRBV6-5 and TRBJ2-7, with a tentative D call TRBD1 (5 bases). The germline V gene encodes CDR1 MNHEY and CDR2 SVGAGI. Deletions cut 0 bases from V and 2 bases from J, with 11 bases between. The CDR3 runs 15 residues. The CDR3 region has the DNA TGTGCCAGCAGTTACTCGCCCAGGGCCCCCTACGAGCAGTACGTC. This encodes CASSYSPRAPYEQYV.

V gene TRBV7-9 combines with J gene TRBJ2-1; a weak D match, TRBD1 (5 bases). Germline assignment: CDR1 SEHNR and CDR2 FQNEAQ (reference sequence). The ends were cut back, 4 bases at V and 6 bases at J, with 7 bases in the middle. This CDR3 spans 12 amino acids. The CDR3 loop is CASSWGGNEQFF. The CDR3, as DNA: TGTGCCAGCAGCTGGGGCGGCAATGAGCAGTTCTTC.

This chain uses TRBV2 with TRBJ1-2; D not certain. Germline values: CDR1 SNHLY, CDR2 FYNNEI. Between the trimmed V and J ends, which lost 8 bases and 5 bases, there was a span of 9 bases. CDR3 size: 11 residues. CDR3 DNA sequence: TGTGCCAGCGTCCGGGATTATGGCTACACCTTC. It specifies CASVRDYGYTF.